One sample yielded the 30 T cell receptor beta chains listed below, sequenced in a study of shared clonotypes between healthy human individuals. Assay: immunoSEQ multiplex PCR; the TCRdb copy retains only in-frame clones and omits some. Of about 2.4 million clones listed, around nine tenths were seen once; the top ten hold about 0.13%. Sequenced input: naive CD4+ T cells sorted from blood. Subset specified: CD45RA+ positively selected. The receptors originated from a man between 18 and 29 years old in good health.

The gene calls are TRBV14 and TRBJ2-7; TRBD1 matches at 8 bases. Germline V lookup: CDR1 SGHDN, CDR2 FVKESK. The V segment lost 4 bases and the J segment 2 bases; nucleotides outside the gene matches: 1. The CDR3 runs 13 residues. For the CDR3, the DNA is TGTGCCAGCAGCCCGGACAGGGCCTACGAGCAGTACTTC. Protein sequence: CASSPDRAYEQYF.

Points on this clone: In the same sample, other DNA sequences code for this CDR3. The J gene is TRBJ1-1, the V gene TRBV18; D remains unclear. Trimming shortened V by 6 bases and J by 0 bases, and 11 bases separated the two germline ends. The germline V gene encodes CDR1 KGHSH and CDR2 LQKENI. There are 14 residues in the CDR3. In DNA, the CDR3 is TGTGCCAGCTCCCCTGCGAGCCTGAACACTGAAGCTTTCTTT. This gives the protein CASSPASLNTEAFF. The entire variable domain, with the rest obtained from reference TRBV18 and TRBJ1-1, is as follows: NAGVMQNPRHLVRRRGQEARLRCSPMKGHSHVYWYRQLPEEGLKFMVYLQKENIIDESGMPKERFSAEFPKEGPSILRIQQVVRGDSAAYFCASSPASLNTEAFFGQGTRLTVV.

The chain couples TRBV30 to TRBJ2-7; the D is unclear. The CDR3 has 15 residues. The V end was cut by 4 bases, the J end by 2 bases, with 18 bases between. The germline gives CDR1 GTSNPN, CDR2 SVGIG (reference sequence). CDR3 amino acids: CAWTPATSTPYEQYF. In nucleotides, the CDR3 is TGTGCCTGGACCCCCGCGACATCGACCCCCTACGAGCAGTACTTC.

The chain joins TRBV7-2 to TRBJ1-5, with a tentative D call TRBD1 (5 bases). Germline CDR1 SGHTA, CDR2 FQGNSA. This CDR3 is 16 amino acids long. Between the trimmed V and J ends, which lost 4 bases and 0 bases, there was a span of 13 bases. This chain's CDR3 is CASSSRAGGSNQPQHF. CDR3 in DNA: TGTGCCAGCAGCTCTCGGGCGGGGGGTAGCAATCAGCCCCAGCATTTT.

This rearrangement joins TRBV9 to TRBJ1-3; no firm D call. From germline, CDR1 is SGDLS and CDR2 YYNGEE. This CDR3 is built from 16 residues. The V and J ends lost 0 bases and 1 base respectively, with 11 bases between them. The chain's CDR3 is CASSVALDGSGNTIYF. CDR3 nucleotides: TGTGCCAGCAGCGTAGCCCTAGACGGATCTGGAAACACCATATATTTT. Looking up the rest from reference TRBV9 and TRBJ1-3 gives the full variable domain: DSGVTQTPKHLITATGQRVTLRCSPRSGDLSVYWYQQSLDQGLQFLIQYYNGEERAKGNILERFSAQQFPDLHSELNLSSLELGDSALYFCASSVALDGSGNTIYFGEGSWLTVV.

This sequence joins TRBV6-5 and TRBJ1-2; D unresolved. Trimming stripped 2 bases from V and 2 bases from J, with 12 bases between. The CDR3 is 15 residues long. CDR1 is MNHEY, CDR2 SVGAGI, per germline. The CDR3 sequence: CASSYITGRNYGYTF. CDR3 DNA sequence: TGTGCCAGCAGTTACATCACCGGACGGAACTATGGCTACACCTTC.

The chain joins TRBV4-1 to TRBJ2-1; perhaps TRBD2 as D (6 bases). Trimming pared 8 bases from V and 2 bases from J, leaving 10 bases between. Germline CDR1 reads MGHRA; CDR2 reads YSYEKL. This CDR3 region has 13 residues. CDR3 region: CASSREAYNEQFF. As DNA, the CDR3 is TGCGCCAGCTCAAGGGAGGCCTACAATGAGCAGTTCTTC.

In its sample, this clone was seen a few times. The chain joins TRBV19 to TRBJ2-7; D tentatively reads TRBD1 or TRBD2 (5 bases each). The CDR3 is 13 amino acids. Trimming removed 9 bases at V and 5 bases at J, with 17 bases between. The V gene's germline CDR1 is LNHDA and CDR2 SQIVND (reference sequence). CDR3 DNA: TGTGCCAGCAGTGGGGGTCCGAACGACGAGCAGTACTTC. It encodes CASSGGPNDEQYF.

The rearrangement uses TRBV10-3 and TRBJ1-5; 8 bases map to TRBD1. This CDR3 has 15 residues. V lost 0 bases and J lost 6; bases outside the gene matches: 4. Germline V gene lookup returns CDR1 ENHRY and CDR2 SYGVKD. The CDR3 loop reads CAISESAGGFQPQHF. The CDR3 DNA is TGTGCCATCAGTGAGTCGGCAGGGGGCTTTCAGCCCCAGCATTTT.

The J gene is TRBJ2-1, the V gene TRBV13; weak D call: TRBD2 (5 bases). The germline V and J ends were trimmed by 3 bases and 0 bases, with 9 bases remaining between them. The germline CDR1 and CDR2 sequences are PRHDT and FYEKMQ (reference sequence). CDR3 length equals 15 residues. The CDR3 region is CASSFSGSSYNEQFF. CDR3 DNA sequence: TGTGCCAGCAGCTTTTCTGGGAGCTCCTACAATGAGCAGTTCTTC.

The V and J genes are TRBV28 and TRBJ2-7, with 9 nucleotides matching TRBD1. Looked up from germline, CDR1 is MDHEN and CDR2 is SYDVKM. The CDR3 has 18 amino acids. V was clipped by 5 bases and J by 4 bases; unmatched bases: 18. The CDR3 coding sequence is TGTGCCAGCAGTCCCCCGGGACAGGGCGTTAAAACCAGGTACGAGCAGTACTTC. This encodes CASSPPGQGVKTRYEQYF.

The chain carries TRBV2 and TRBJ1-6; possibly TRBD1 for D (6 bases). The V gene's germline CDR1 is SNHLY and CDR2 FYNNEI. This CDR3 is built from 14 residues. V was shortened by 5 bases and J by 10 bases, with 15 bases between the two germline ends. As DNA, the CDR3 is TGTGCCAGCAGTAGACAGGTTTCCAAATCACCCCTCCACTTT. Amino acid sequence: CASSRQVSKSPLHF.

This chain uses TRBV10-3 with TRBJ2-2; the D is unclear. The germline V and J ends were trimmed by 2 bases and 4 bases, with 8 bases remaining between them. The germline gives CDR1 ENHRY, CDR2 SYGVKD. This CDR3 comprises 14 residues. DNA for the CDR3: TGTGCCATCAGTGAGCCCGGCCGCACCGGGGAGCTGTTTTTT. Protein sequence: CAISEPGRTGELFF.

V and J are TRBV19 and TRBJ1-1; D uncertain. CDR1 and CDR2 from the germline V gene are LNHDA and SQIVND (reference sequence). This CDR3 spans 14 amino acids. V lost 1 base, J lost 5 bases, and 11 bases lay in between. CDR3 region: CASSIGLLATEAFF. CDR3 DNA sequence: TGTGCCAGTAGTATAGGGCTGCTCGCGACTGAAGCTTTCTTT.

This chain joins TRBV27 and TRBJ1-2; D may be TRBD1 (6 bases). The CDR3 contains 15 residues. Germline lookup yields CDR1 MNHEY and CDR2 SMNVEV (reference sequence). V dropped 5 bases and J dropped 4 bases, with 17 bases sitting between them. CDR3 sequence: CASSPRPKGGYGYTF. CDR3 sequence (DNA): TGTGCCAGCAGTCCACGTCCCAAGGGGGGCTATGGCTACACCTTC.

Only one count was recorded for this clone. The CDR3 region has the DNA TGTGCCAGCGGGGGTTTCGGACTGCAAGAGACCCAGTACTTC. Amino acid sequence: CASGGFGLQETQYF. The V gene is TRBV2, the J gene TRBJ2-5; the D gene could be TRBD1 or TRBD2 (5 bases each). CDR1 and CDR2 from the germline V gene are SNHLY and FYNNEI. V lost 8 bases and J 2 bases, leaving 15 bases between the germline ends. This CDR3 has 14 amino acids. Looking up the rest from reference TRBV2 and TRBJ2-5 gives the full variable domain: EPEVTQTPSHQVTQMGQEVILRCVPISNHLYFYWYRQILGQKVEFLVSFYNNEISEKSEIFDDQFSVERPDGSNFTLKIRSTKLEDSAMYFCASGGFGLQETQYFGPGTRLLVL.

This clone has only one observation. The chain links TRBV19 to TRBJ1-1; 11 positions agree with TRBD1. Germline V gene sequence: CDR1 LNHDA, CDR2 SQIVND (reference sequence). This CDR3 is built from 15 residues. Unmatched junction bases numbered 7, after V lost 5 bases and J lost 5 bases. For the CDR3, the DNA is TGTGCCAGTAGTCCGGACAGGGGGCGATATACTGAAGCTTTCTTT. It encodes CASSPDRGRYTEAFF.

This chain connects TRBV6-6 to TRBJ1-1; D is perhaps TRBD1 (6 bases). V lost 3 bases, J lost 7 bases, and 9 bases lay in between. Germline CDR1 reads MNHNY; CDR2 reads SVGAGI (reference sequence). The CDR3 consists of 12 residues. The CDR3 nucleotides are TGTGCCAGCAGTTATGGGGGGCTTGAAGCTTTCTTT. The encoded protein is CASSYGGLEAFF.

This sequence joins TRBV29-1 and TRBJ1-4, with 8 positions matching TRBD1. CDR1 is SQVTM, CDR2 ANQGSEA, per germline. V lost 2 bases and J lost 8; bases outside the gene matches: 4. The CDR3 is 13 amino acids. In nucleotides, the CDR3 is TGCAGCGTTGAATCAGGGGGCAGGGAAAAACTGTTTTTT. This translates into CSVESGGREKLFF.

The chain uses TRBV4-1 and TRBJ2-3; unclear D gene. The CDR3 runs to 12 residues. In germline, CDR1 is MGHRA, CDR2 YSYEKL. Trimming cost V 0 bases and J 8 bases, with 6 bases left between them. The DNA of the CDR3 is TGCGCCAGCAGCCAAGATTCCCGTACGCAGTATTTT. Amino acids: CASSQDSRTQYF.

For this clone: Germline and junction disagree at one end, which may indicate a read error. This chain connects TRBV6-5 to TRBJ2-7; D possibly matches TRBD1 or TRBD2 (5 bases each). The length of the CDR3 is 14 residues. From germline, CDR1 is MNHEY and CDR2 SVGAGI. CDR3 sequence (DNA): TGTGCCAGTAGTTATCGGGGCTCCTACTACGAGCAGTACTTC. This codes for CASSYRGSYYEQYF.

This clone was seen a handful of times. The rearrangement links TRBV6-5 to TRBJ1-6; D gene unclear. This CDR3 contains 13 residues. Germline V gene lookup returns CDR1 MNHEY and CDR2 SVGAGI. The V end was cut by 5 bases, the J end by 7 bases, with 9 bases between. CDR3 residues: CASSTIENSPLHF. CDR3 in DNA: TGTGCCAGCAGTACCATTGAAAATTCACCCCTCCACTTT.

This chain uses TRBV27 with TRBJ2-7; 13 nucleotides agree with TRBD2. The V segment lost 3 bases and the J segment 2 bases; nucleotides outside the gene matches: 10. Germline V CDR1 and CDR2: MNHEY, SMNVEV (reference sequence). The CDR3 has 18 residues. In nucleotides, the CDR3 is TGTGCCAGCAGTTTGTACCGACCTACTAGCGGGGGGGCCTACGAGCAGTACTTC. Translation: CASSLYRPTSGGAYEQYF.

The V call is TRBV13, the J call TRBJ2-7; possibly TRBD1 or TRBD2 for D (6 bases each). CDR3 length equals 14 residues. The ends were cut back, 4 bases at V and 7 bases at J, with 17 bases in the middle. CDR1 PRHDT and CDR2 FYEKMQ come from the germline V gene (reference sequence). The CDR3 reads CASSSRDIPLEQYF. Written as DNA, the CDR3 is TGTGCCAGCAGCTCGCGGGACATCCCGTTGGAGCAGTACTTC.

J is TRBJ2-7 and V is TRBV5-5; 8 bases are a match to TRBD1. After removal of 5 bases from V and 3 bases from J, the junction contained 10 bases not matched to a gene. The CDR3 is made up of 15 amino acids. Germline values: CDR1 SGHKS, CDR2 YYEKEE (reference sequence). Here the CDR3 DNA reads TGTGCCAGCAGTTCACCCGGGACAGGAGACTACGAGCAGTACTTC. This encodes CASSSPGTGDYEQYF.

The chain combines TRBV1 with TRBJ2-5; TRBD1 was called by the table and not checked on the DNA. TRBV1 is reported as a pseudogene. This CDR3 spans 15 amino acids. The CDR3 bases are TGCACCAGCAGCACCCGGACAGGGCGGCGGGAGACCCAGTACTTC. Translation: CTSSTRTGRRETQYF.

This clone was recorded once. Its ends do not fully match the called genes, so a read error is possible. The CDR3: CASSLVYSGSGETQYF. In DNA form, the CDR3 reads TGTGCTAGCAGCTTGGTATATAGCGGGAGCGGGGAGACCCAGTACTTC. The chain carries TRBV7-7 and TRBJ2-5; the match to TRBD2 covers 9 bases. The CDR3 covers 16 residues. Germline V gene data show CDR1 as SSHAT and CDR2 as FNYEAQ (reference sequence).

This rearrangement joins TRBV6-5 to TRBJ2-1; D may be TRBD1 (6 bases). The V end lost 4 bases, the J end lost 4 bases, and 14 bases lay between the germline ends. The germline gives CDR1 MNHEY, CDR2 SVGAGI. CDR3 length: 15 residues. The CDR3 DNA reads TGTGCCAGCAGTTCGGGGACAATTCGATACAATGAGCAGTTCTTC. Translating gives CASSSGTIRYNEQFF.

This chain connects TRBV28 to TRBJ1-2; the D gene is possibly TRBD1 (6 bases). This CDR3 region has 14 residues. Trimming cost V 7 bases and J 7 bases, with 19 bases left between them. The germline V gene has CDR1 MDHEN and CDR2 SYDVKM. In DNA form, the CDR3 reads TGTGCCAGCACCACAATAGGGGGAGGCGGTGGCTACACCTTC. Protein: CASTTIGGGGGYTF.

This chain connects TRBV7-8 to TRBJ2-2, with D maybe TRBD1 (5 bases). The CDR3 is made up of 14 amino acids. Germline CDR1 is SGHVS and CDR2 is FQNEAQ. The V end lost 5 bases, the J end lost 1 base, and 8 bases lay between the germline ends. CDR3 DNA sequence: TGTGCCAGCAGCCCCCAGGGGAACACCGGGGAGCTGTTTTTT. It is translated as CASSPQGNTGELFF.